This TCR beta chain was obtained from a study of cytomegalovirus exposure and HLA in healthy donors (dated by TCRdb to 2015 to 2018). Turning to the overall study: According to an earlier analysis of 550 to 750 of the donors, some 170 million T cells yielded some 110 million unique TCR beta sequences and 276 Gb of sequence data. About 310 gigabases of sequencing data and 80 million or so unique TCR sequences were included in an early release covering over 600 HLA-typed donors. Because of strong linkage in the cohort, roughly 5 DR-DQ haplotypes were treated as single units for association and clustering. Of the roughly 400 genotyped donors, 65% to 90% fell in the genetic ancestry cluster associated with self-reported Caucasian donors. The later analysis used no new phenotypic data to find candidate immune exposures, relying instead on TCR beta sequences and their occurrence across donors. Donor age, sex, ethnicity and CMV serostatus were collected together with the repertoire data. HLA typing included class I and class II loci at four-digit resolution. Typing coverage varied by locus: about 629-630 donors for A, B, C, DRB1 and DQB1; around 560 for DQA1; nearly 610 for DPA1; 450 to 480 for DPB1. Using immunosequencing, the study profiled T cell repertoires from 640 or so subjects and related those repertoires to cytomegalovirus serostatus. Genome-wide SNP genotypes for about three fifths of the roughly 670 donors were used in a later genetic analysis, which treated that subset as a discovery cohort. On average, roughly 200,000 unique TCR beta nucleotide sequences were sequenced per donor among about 400 genotyped donors of the cohort, with roughly 20% of those sequences being non-productive. A later analysis re-examined previously published TCR beta repertoires from roughly 650 donors and added high-resolution HLA genotyping to investigate patterns of TCR occurrence. High-throughput TCR immunosequencing, statistical association of individual TCRs with disease status, and machine learning were combined to predict cytomegalovirus infection status. The study aimed to test whether cataloging public T cell receptors could reveal signatures of past pathogen exposure. Every discovery cohort repertoire had been produced on one sequencing platform. A separate validation cohort of about 110 different subjects was used in addition to the roughly 700-subject first cohort. To decide whether each TCR beta V gene segment behaved as functional or pseudogenic, an earlier analysis of 587 of the donors relied on high-throughput TCR beta sequencing. The paper's findings and limits, for the study overall: The study listed 164 TCR beta chains as associated with cytomegalovirus. A further reported finding was that TCR beta sequences accurately predicted the HLA-A and HLA-B alleles for most subjects in the first cohort. In both the original and validation cohorts, the classifier was reported to diagnose cytomegalovirus status with high specificity and sensitivity. Broadly in line with IMGT annotations, most TCR beta V segments showed up in productive rearrangements about 87% or about 30% of the time in an earlier analysis of around 600 of the donors. Compared with equally common non-associated chains, HLA-associated TCR beta chains in a later analysis were more clonally expanded and had lower generation probabilities. While some public TCRs were present in many individuals, most TCR sequences turned up only very rarely across donors. Correlated functional status among segregating V segments might reflect linkage disequilibrium, but an unknown experimental factor could not be ruled out. Roughly uniform sequencing depth across donors was assumed in presence/absence analyses, although this assumption may not hold. The cohort was sequenced for TCR beta chains only, and without alpha or paired-chain data the features that could be detected were limited. An association between a missense DCLRE1C variant and V-gene and J-gene trimming of TCR beta chains was found in a later genetic analysis and replicated in an independent cohort. A later analysis found that TCR association rates varied across HLA loci, with DRB1 alleles showing the most associated TCRs and HLA-C alleles the fewest. A later analysis reported that several top co-occurrence clusters appeared linked to parvovirus B19, influenza, CMV and Epstein-Barr virus. The 87-base-pair reads could not distinguish some IMGT-functional V segments, including TRBV6-2 and TRBV6-3, so those segments were excluded. Compared with the roughly 600-donor mean, donors in an Asian-associated ancestry cluster had fewer N-insertions in productive TCRs, according to a later genetic analysis. Immune exposure information for the cohort was limited to CMV serostatus. At a false discovery rate of 0.05, a later analysis linked roughly 17,000 TCR beta sequences to specific HLA alleles. HLA typing was unavailable for some donors at each locus, so association tests used only the typed subset. The authors suggested that the approach could potentially be extended to other disease states and immunological phenotypes. A few of the identified cytomegalovirus-associated TCR beta chains were confirmed in vitro to be specific for cytomegalovirus antigens. Strong co-occurrence of HLA alleles, especially DR and DQ, made assigning TCR associations to individual alleles difficult. Most CMV-associated TCR beta chains appeared to be HLA-restricted in a later analysis, and the HLA associations seemed to be driven largely by CMV exposure. The sequencing pipeline was judged likely to have produced a cluster of highly shared sequence variants as a technical artifact. About 17 rarely observed V segments, including chromosome 9 orphons, were excluded from the earlier analysis of approximately 500 of the donors because counts were too low.

The cohort was made up of approximately 700 healthy bone marrow donors. At the time of sampling, all cohort members were nominally healthy, though unrecorded immune exposures were likely present. The donor tested CMV seropositive, placing the donor among the 289 seropositive members of the cohort. Every donor gave a peripheral blood sample, and the peripheral blood mononuclear cells from that sample were used for TCR beta sequencing. Genomic DNA was extracted from the blood cell samples with the Qiagen DNeasy Blood Extraction Kit. This clone was seen just once. Its recognized antigen is unknown. Mismatch with germline at one junction end may stem from a read error. From the cysteine through the phenylalanine, the CDR3 covers 15 amino acids. Of all the DNA, just the CDR3 is kept, 45 bases in frame from base 1. Per the germline V gene, MDHEN is the CDR1 and SYDVKM is the CDR2. The protocol used for the library was the immunoSEQ multiplex PCR assay. For the multiplex PCR, a mixture combining 60 forward primers for TCR Vbeta segments and 13 reverse primers for TCR Jbeta segments was used. The CDR3 region of rearranged TCR beta genes was amplified from genomic DNA with a multiplex PCR assay. The amplified TCR beta libraries were sequenced on the Illumina HiSeq System as 87-base-pair reads. The authors processed their data as follows. In a later analysis, 77 million or so unique TCR beta chains were counted across the 690 or so repertoires, and approximately 11 million of these chains were shared by at least two donors. A nearest-neighbor algorithm error-corrected the raw reads and collapsed the reads into unique sequences, merging closely related sequences to remove PCR and sequencing errors. Alignment of CDR3 sequences to IMGT reference sequences was used to assign V, D and J gene segments. Each retained sequence needed at least a six-nucleotide match to both a V gene segment and a J gene segment. Rearrangements were called productive when the CDR3 lacked stop codons and stayed in frame with V and J; all others were non-productive. CDR3 was defined by IMGT convention, running from the second conserved V-encoded cysteine to the conserved J-encoded phenylalanine. Sequences without an unambiguous match to a single V gene segment were excluded from the earlier analysis of a few hundred of the donors. In an earlier analysis of several hundred of the donors, V segments were called functional above 56.7% productive rearrangements and were called segregating when the between-donor standard deviation exceeded 5%. A statistical classification framework was built for diagnosing cytomegalovirus status from the catalog of TCR beta chain sequences. A later analysis assigned V and J genes by comparing TCR nucleotide sequences with IMGT/GENE-DB human TR gene sequences. Using the TCRdist pipeline, a later analysis assigned CDR3 sequences along with most-parsimonious VDJ recombination scenarios. A later analysis defined each TCR beta chain by its CDR3 amino acid sequence plus V-gene family, and excluded reads lacking a unique V-gene family. As a way to deal with suspected cross-contamination and a sequencing artifact, a later analysis dropped more than 500 nucleotide sequences that were highly shared and had low generation probability. In a later analysis, a clonal expansion index was calculated for each public chain from normalized within-repertoire ranks of inferred template counts. A later analysis computed generation probabilities with a VDJ recombination model fitted to out-of-frame rearrangements, and checked the results against IGoR. Hypergeometric tests were used in a later analysis to score TCR-TCR, TCR-HLA and TCR-CMV co-occurrence, with a repertoire-size bias correction applied to the TCR pairs. In a later analysis, false discovery rates were estimated by permuting HLA or CMV assignments 20 times. In a later analysis, co-occurring TCRs were grouped with DBSCAN, and TCRdist sequence similarity was added when clustering was performed within HLA-allele-positive subsets. Repertoires with fewer than 30,000 or more than 120,000 public chains, plus five repertoires with anomalous nucleotide sharing, were excluded from co-occurrence clustering. TCRdb took over this immuneACCESS table, retaining in-frame rearrangements with V and J assigned. Such tables are incomplete; in checked studies, under half of the missing clones stem from an unresolved V gene, and the remainder is unexplained. That table gives V, J and clone size, and the DNA gave D and trimming. In all, the sample holds roughly 120,000 clones, and roughly 82% of those were seen once. The ten largest make up about 11% of the sample.

The origin of this receptor is a male donor in good health and CMV-seropositive. Material: PBMCs. The rearranged segments are TRBV28 and TRBJ2-6; TRBD1 lines up with 8 middle nucleotides. CDR3 protein: CASTAGGAGANGLTF. The DNA is as follows: TGTGCCAGCACGGCAGGGGGCGCTGGGGCCAACGGCCTGACTTTC.